This T cell receptor (beta chain) was sequenced for a study of T cells in Graves' hyperthyroidism and ophthalmopathy. General observations from the study: Ophthalmopathy could be told apart from stable hyperthyroidism with a 13 V-J model.

Many counts were recorded for this clonotype. Its antigen is unidentified. CDR1 is SNHLY, CDR2 FYNNEI, per germline. The CDR3 has 16 amino acids. Trimming cost V 6 bases and J 5 bases; bases outside gene matches: 11. Researchers amplified the TCR beta CDR3 regions from RNA transcripts. First-round RT-PCR of the TCR CDR3 relied on the HTBI primer set. TCRdb reprocessed the multiplex PCR reads via MiXCR and lists one record per CDR3 protein. The data show about 370,000 distinct CDR3 sequences, approximately 16% seen once. A Clinical Activity Score of at least 3, a NOSPECS grade of at least 4 and a duration under 3 months were recorded in the ophthalmopathy patients. Patients with uncontrolled infections, other autoimmune diseases, pregnancy or lactation were excluded.

The sample comprised blood. J is TRBJ2-1 and V is TRBV2; 9 bases are a match to TRBD2. This clonotype was sampled from a woman aged 55-69 years with Graves' ophthalmopathy. This CDR3 reads CASSRGAGGPHNEQFF. The CDR3 nucleotides are TGTGCCAGCAGCCGAGGGGCGGGAGGGCCCCACAATGAGCAGTTCTTC.